A selection of T cell receptor beta chains follows, all from one sample in a study of blood T cell repertoires in COVID-19. Assay: immunoSEQ multiplex PCR; the TCRdb copy retains only in-frame clones and omits some. The sample has about 86,000 clones; roughly 88% are singletons. Sequenced: peripheral blood. The receptors were gathered from an elderly woman with active or convalescent COVID-19. Both conserved end residues are part of each CDR3. Each record gives: clone size, D gene, V gene, J gene, CDR3 protein, CDR3 DNA. D genes are given only for firm matches. Rows give clone size only sometimes, using once, few, many, or a class for an expanded clone.

clone_size: few; d_call: NA; v_call: TRBV30; j_call: TRBJ2-7; cdr3_aa: CSLEGPGSYEQYF; cdr3_nt: TGCAGTCTGGAGGGTCCCGGCTCCTACGAGCAGTACTTC
clone_size: NA; d_call: TRBD1; v_call: TRBV7-9; j_call: TRBJ1-6; cdr3_aa: CASSSPPGQASNSPLHF; cdr3_nt: TGTGCCAGCAGCTCCCCCCCGGGACAGGCGTCTAATTCACCCCTCCACTTT
clone_size: NA; d_call: NA; v_call: TRBV2; j_call: TRBJ1-1; cdr3_aa: CASQSQGTTEAFF; cdr3_nt: TGTGCCAGCCAGAGTCAGGGGACCACTGAAGCTTTCTTT
clone_size: NA; d_call: TRBD1; v_call: TRBV15; j_call: TRBJ2-7; cdr3_aa: CATSRRTGGANEQYF; cdr3_nt: TGTGCCACCAGCCGCCGGACAGGCGGTGCTAACGAGCAGTACTTC
clone_size: NA; d_call: NA; v_call: TRBV7-9; j_call: TRBJ1-1; cdr3_aa: CASSLGGSGLTEAFF; cdr3_nt: TGTGCCAGCAGCTTAGGTGGTTCAGGGCTCACTGAAGCTTTCTTT
clone_size: NA; d_call: NA; v_call: TRBV5-5; j_call: TRBJ1-2; cdr3_aa: CASSPTVSNYGYTF; cdr3_nt: TGTGCCAGCAGCCCAACGGTGTCTAACTATGGCTACACCTTC
clone_size: NA; d_call: TRBD2; v_call: TRBV7-9; j_call: TRBJ2-3; cdr3_aa: CASSTTSGATDTQYF; cdr3_nt: TGTGCCAGCAGCACTACTAGCGGGGCGACAGATACGCAGTATTTT
clone_size: NA; d_call: NA; v_call: TRBV6-1; j_call: TRBJ2-3; cdr3_aa: CASSELLGADTQYF; cdr3_nt: TGTGCCAGCAGTGAATTGTTAGGGGCAGATACGCAGTATTTT
clone_size: NA; d_call: NA; v_call: TRBV29-1; j_call: TRBJ1-1; cdr3_aa: CSAVLQGWSTEAFF; cdr3_nt: TGCAGCGCTGTCCTTCAGGGGTGGAGCACTGAAGCTTTCTTT
clone_size: few; d_call: TRBD2; v_call: TRBV19; j_call: TRBJ2-7; cdr3_aa: CASSPSGSPGEQYF; cdr3_nt: TGTGCCAGTAGTCCCAGCGGGAGCCCAGGGGAGCAGTACTTC
clone_size: once; d_call: NA; v_call: TRBV4-1; j_call: TRBJ2-7; cdr3_aa: CASSQGPRIEQYF; cdr3_nt: TGCGCCAGCAGCCAAGGCCCTAGGATCGAGCAGTACTTC
clone_size: NA; d_call: NA; v_call: TRBV10-3; j_call: TRBJ1-3; cdr3_aa: CAISTGLANTIYF; cdr3_nt: TGTGCCATCAGCACAGGGCTTGCAAACACCATATATTTT
clone_size: NA; d_call: NA; v_call: TRBV28; j_call: TRBJ2-7; cdr3_aa: CASRTSSYEQYF; cdr3_nt: TGTGCCAGCAGGACTTCCTCCTACGAGCAGTACTTC
clone_size: NA; d_call: NA; v_call: TRBV5-4; j_call: TRBJ2-5; cdr3_aa: CASSPAPTETQYF; cdr3_nt: TGTGCCAGCAGCCCGGCCCCGACTGAGACCCAGTACTTC
clone_size: NA; d_call: TRBD1; v_call: TRBV7-2; j_call: TRBJ2-3; cdr3_aa: CASSREGTGVTDTQYF; cdr3_nt: TGTGCCAGCAGTCGAGAAGGGACAGGGGTCACAGATACGCAGTATTTT
clone_size: once; d_call: NA; v_call: TRBV19; j_call: TRBJ1-1; cdr3_aa: CASSITEISVNTEAFF; cdr3_nt: TGTGCCAGTAGTATAACCGAAATTTCGGTGAACACTGAAGCTTTCTTT
clone_size: NA; d_call: NA; v_call: TRBV28; j_call: TRBJ2-2; cdr3_aa: CASTRTILGRTGELFF; cdr3_nt: TGTGCCAGCACCAGGACCATACTAGGGAGGACCGGGGAGCTGTTTTTT
clone_size: NA; d_call: TRBD2; v_call: TRBV11-2; j_call: TRBJ2-1; cdr3_aa: CASSLWTSGRGLNEQFF; cdr3_nt: TGTGCCAGCAGCTTATGGACTAGCGGGAGGGGGTTAAATGAGCAGTTCTTC
clone_size: many; d_call: TRBD1; v_call: TRBV27; j_call: TRBJ1-6; cdr3_aa: CASSSWDRGDSPLHF; cdr3_nt: TGTGCCAGCAGTTCCTGGGACAGGGGGGATTCACCCCTCCACTTT
clone_size: NA; d_call: TRBD2; v_call: TRBV19; j_call: TRBJ2-4; cdr3_aa: CASRRGLAGGGGHIQYF; cdr3_nt: TGTGCCAGTAGAAGGGGACTAGCGGGAGGGGGGGGGCACATTCAGTACTTC
clone_size: NA; d_call: NA; v_call: TRBV28; j_call: TRBJ1-1; cdr3_aa: CASTRWGVTEAFF; cdr3_nt: TGTGCCAGCACTCGTTGGGGGGTTACTGAAGCTTTCTTT
clone_size: NA; d_call: TRBD2; v_call: TRBV27; j_call: TRBJ2-5; cdr3_aa: CASSRTSGGQETQYF; cdr3_nt: TGTGCCAGCAGTAGGACTAGCGGGGGACAAGAGACCCAGTACTTC
clone_size: NA; d_call: TRBD1; v_call: TRBV5-1; j_call: TRBJ1-2; cdr3_aa: CASSSRGQGSAGGYTF; cdr3_nt: TGCGCCAGCAGTTCCAGGGGACAGGGGTCAGCGGGAGGCTACACCTTC